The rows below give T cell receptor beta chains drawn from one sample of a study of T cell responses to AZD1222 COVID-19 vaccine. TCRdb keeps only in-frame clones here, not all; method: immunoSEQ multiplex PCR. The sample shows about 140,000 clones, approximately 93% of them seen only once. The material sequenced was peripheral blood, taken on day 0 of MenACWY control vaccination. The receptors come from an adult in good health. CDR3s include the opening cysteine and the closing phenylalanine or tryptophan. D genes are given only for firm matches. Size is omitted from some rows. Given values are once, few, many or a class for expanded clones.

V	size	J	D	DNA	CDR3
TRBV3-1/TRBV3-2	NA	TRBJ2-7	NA	TGTGCCAGCAGCCAGGGCGGGCTCTCCCGTAGCGAGCAGTACTTC	CASSQGGLSRSEQYF
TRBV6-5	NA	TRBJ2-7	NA	TGTGCCAGCAGTTACCTGGGGATCCCCTACGAGCAGTACTTC	CASSYLGIPYEQYF
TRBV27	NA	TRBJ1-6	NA	TGTGCCAGCAGGCAGAGAATTTATAATTCACCCCTCCACTTT	CASRQRIYNSPLHF
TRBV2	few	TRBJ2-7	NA	TGTGCCAGCAGTGATCGCAGGGAAAACCCCGAGCAGTACTTC	CASSDRRENPEQYF
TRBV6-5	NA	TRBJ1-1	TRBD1	TGTGCCAGCAGTTTTAACAGGGGGCTGGCCGAAGCTTTCTTT	CASSFNRGLAEAFF
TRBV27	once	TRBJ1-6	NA	TGTGCCAGCAGTGGAAGTTTTTCCCATAGCTCCTATAATTCACCCCTCCACTTT	CASSGSFSHSSYNSPLHF
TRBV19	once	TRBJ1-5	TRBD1	TGTGCCAGTACGGGGACAGCATCTAATCAGCCCCAGCATTTT	CASTGTASNQPQHF
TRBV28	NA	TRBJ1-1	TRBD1	TGTGCCAGCAGAGCAGGGGGAATGAACACTGAAGCTTTCTTT	CASRAGGMNTEAFF
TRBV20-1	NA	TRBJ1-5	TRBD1	TGCAGTGCTAGTTCCGGGACAGCTTATAGCAATCAGCCCCAGCATTTT	CSASSGTAYSNQPQHF
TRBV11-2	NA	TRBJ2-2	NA	TGTGCCAGCATCCGAAATGACTTTTCGAACACCGGGGAGCTGTTTTTT	CASIRNDFSNTGELFF
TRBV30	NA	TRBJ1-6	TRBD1	TGTGCCTGGAGTGTACAGGGGGGATCCTCACCCCTCCACTTT	CAWSVQGGSSPLHF
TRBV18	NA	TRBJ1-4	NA	TGTGCCAGCTCTCCGGGGGCGGATGAAAAACTGTTTTTT	CASSPGADEKLFF
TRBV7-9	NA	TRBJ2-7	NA	TGTGCCAGCAGCTTAGTCCACAGGGCCTACGAGCAGTACTTC	CASSLVHRAYEQYF
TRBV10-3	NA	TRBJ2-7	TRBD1	TGTGCCATCAGACCCGGGACAGGGCCATACGAGCAGTACTTC	CAIRPGTGPYEQYF
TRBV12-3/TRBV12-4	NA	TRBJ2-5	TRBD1	TGTGCCAGCAGCCGGGGACAGGCCGAGACCCAGTACTTC	CASSRGQAETQYF
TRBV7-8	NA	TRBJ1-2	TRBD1	TGTGCCAGCAGCTTAGGGGCAGGGGGGTATGGCTACACCTTC	CASSLGAGGYGYTF
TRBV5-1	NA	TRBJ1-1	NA	TGCGCCAGCAGCTTGGGGGGGCTGAACACTGAAGCTTTCTTT	CASSLGGLNTEAFF
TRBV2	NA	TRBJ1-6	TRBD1	TGTGCCAGCAGCCTGACAGGGGGGAATTCACCCCTCCACTTT	CASSLTGGNSPLHF
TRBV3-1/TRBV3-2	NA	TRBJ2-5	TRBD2	TGTGCCAGCAGCCAGTTAGCGGGGGGGCAAGAGACCCAGTACTTC	CASSQLAGGQETQYF
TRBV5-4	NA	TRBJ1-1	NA	TGTGCCAGCAGCAAGACAACTCAAGGGAACACTGAAGCTTTCTTT	CASSKTTQGNTEAFF
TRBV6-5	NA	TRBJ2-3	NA	TGTGCCAGCAATATAGGACAGTATGTGGATACGCAGTATTTT	CASNIGQYVDTQYF
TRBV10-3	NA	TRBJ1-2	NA	TGTGCCATCACTGAGATTCCGTATTATGGCTACACCTTC	CAITEIPYYGYTF
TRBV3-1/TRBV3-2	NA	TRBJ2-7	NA	TGTGCCAGCAGCCCAGTAGGGGGGCAGGGGAAGTACTTC	CASSPVGGQGKYF
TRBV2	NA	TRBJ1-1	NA	TGTACAACCCAGGGGAACACTGAAGCTTTCTTT	CTTQGNTEAFF
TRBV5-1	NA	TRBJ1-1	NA	TGCGCCAGCAGCAAGACCGGGGGACTTACGGACACTGAAGCTTTCTTT	CASSKTGGLTDTEAFF
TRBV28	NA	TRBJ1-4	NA	TGTGCCAGCAGTGACACAGGGAGCACTAATGAAAAACTGTTTTTT	CASSDTGSTNEKLFF
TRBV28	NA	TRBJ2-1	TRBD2	TGTGCCATCCTACCCCTAGCGGGGGAGGGCTACAATGAGCAGTTCTTC	CAILPLAGEGYNEQFF
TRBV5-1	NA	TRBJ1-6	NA	TGCGCCAGCAGCTTGGAGGGAAATCCCTTTAATTCACCCCTCCACTTT	CASSLEGNPFNSPLHF
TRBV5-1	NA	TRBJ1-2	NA	TGCGCCAGCAGTTCCGGGCAGGGGTATGGTGGCTACACCTTC	CASSSGQGYGGYTF
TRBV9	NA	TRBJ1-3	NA	TGTGCCAGCAGCGTAGTCCCCCGTTGCGCTGGAAACACCATATATTTT	CASSVVPRCAGNTIYF
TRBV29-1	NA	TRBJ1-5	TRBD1	TGCAGCGTTGCTACAGGGGTGGATCAGCCCCAGCATTTT	CSVATGVDQPQHF
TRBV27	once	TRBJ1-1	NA	TGTGCCAGCAGTTTATTTCGTTTTGGGGGTGCTGAAGCTTTCTTT	CASSLFRFGGAEAFF
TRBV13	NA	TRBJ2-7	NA	TGTGCCAGCAGCTTAGGGAGCTCCTACGAGCAGTACTTC	CASSLGSSYEQYF
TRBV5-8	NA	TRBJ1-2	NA	TGTGCCAGCAGCAAGGAGGTCGTTTATGGCTACACCTTC	CASSKEVVYGYTF
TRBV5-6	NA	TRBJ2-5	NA	TGTGCCAGCAGCTTGGCTTTCTCTGGACTTGGGGCGACCCAGTACTTC	CASSLAFSGLGATQYF
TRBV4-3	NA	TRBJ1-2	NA	TGCGCCAGCAGCCAAGATCGTACAGGGACCGCTTGCACCTTC	CASSQDRTGTACTF
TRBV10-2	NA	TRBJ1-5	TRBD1	TGCGCCAGCAGTGTGGGACAGGGACTTAGGCCCCAGCATTTT	CASSVGQGLRPQHF
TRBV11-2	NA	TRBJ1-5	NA	TGTGCCAGCAGCCGCGACAGGTCCCATCAGCCCCAGCATTTT	CASSRDRSHQPQHF
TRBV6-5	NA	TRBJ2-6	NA	TGTGCCAGCAACCCGCAGGGAGCTGGGGCCAACGTCCTGACTTTC	CASNPQGAGANVLTF
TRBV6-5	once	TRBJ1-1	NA	TGTGCCAGCAGCAAACGACAGCTGAACACTGAAGCTTTCTTT	CASSKRQLNTEAFF